These 22 T cell receptor beta chains originate from one sample sequenced in a study of cytomegalovirus exposure and HLA in healthy donors (dated by TCRdb to between 2016 and 2019). Library creation used the immunoSEQ multiplex PCR assay. For the multiplex PCR, a mixture combining 60 forward primers for TCR Vbeta segments and 13 reverse primers for TCR Jbeta segments was used. What TCRdb holds here is the immuneACCESS table cut down to in-frame rearrangements. Part of the clones is not present; checked against another copy, under half of the missing clones reflect an unresolved V gene, and the others are unexplained. This sample lists under 200,000 clones; 60% to 80% were detected once. The ten largest clones represent more than 13% of the sample. The sample consisted of PBMCs. These TCRs come from a man aged 50 to 59 in good health and CMV-seropositive.

J is TRBJ2-1 and V is TRBV10-3; D is ambiguous. CDR3 size: 12 residues. The germline CDR1 and CDR2 sequences are ENHRY and SYGVKD. V lost 0 bases, J lost 10 bases, and 7 bases lay in between. The CDR3 DNA reads TGTGCCATCAGTGAGTCGGCCCGAGAGCAGTTCTTC. As protein: CAISESAREQFF.

The gene calls are TRBV28 and TRBJ2-3; D is unclear. Germline loops: CDR1 MDHEN, CDR2 SYDVKM. Trimming took off 1 base at V and 5 bases at J, with 13 bases between the two ends. The CDR3 covers 15 residues. The CDR3 reads CASSLSSLRGDTQYF. CDR3 bases: TGTGCCAGCAGTTTATCCTCCCTCAGAGGAGATACGCAGTATTTT. The full variable domain, its missing parts supplied by reference TRBV28 and TRBJ2-3, is DVKVTQSSRYLVKRTGEKVFLECVQDMDHENMFWYRQDPGLGLRLIYFSYDVKMKEKGDIPEGYSVSREKKERFSLILESASTNQTSMYLCASSLSSLRGDTQYFGPGTRLTVL.

The rearrangement links TRBV16 to TRBJ2-3, with TRBD1 matching 9 bases. Per the germline V gene, CDR1 is KGHSY and CDR2 is FQNENV. With 1 base clipped from V and 4 bases from J, the junction kept 6 bases outside the gene matches. The CDR3 is 16 amino acids. CDR3 residues: CASSQLGQGDPDTQYF. The DNA for the CDR3 is TGTGCCAGCAGCCAATTGGGACAGGGCGACCCAGATACGCAGTATTTT.

Only one count was recorded for this clone. This rearrangement joins TRBV7-2 to TRBJ2-3; 11 nucleotides agree with TRBD2. The CDR3 consists of 14 residues. Germline V gene sequence: CDR1 SGHTA, CDR2 FQGNSA. Germline trimming cut 4 bases from V and 4 bases from J; bases unmatched to any gene: 1. The CDR3 reads CASSSGLAADTQYF. CDR3 sequence (DNA): TGTGCCAGCAGCTCGGGACTAGCGGCAGATACGCAGTATTTT. The full variable domain, rest sourced from reference TRBV7-2 and TRBJ2-3, is GAGVSQSPSNKVTEKGKDVELRCDPISGHTALYWYRQSLGQGLEFLIYFQGNSAPDKSGLPSDRFSAERTGGSVSTLTIQRTQQEDSAVYLCASSSGLAADTQYFGPGTRLTVL.

The chain couples TRBV5-1 to TRBJ2-7; TRBD1 is a possible D gene (6 bases). Trimming cost V 4 bases and J 2 bases, with 13 bases left between them. The germline CDR1 and CDR2 sequences are SGHRS and YFSETQ. The CDR3 is 14 residues long. CDR3: CASSQGTYPYEQYF. CDR3 nucleotides: TGCGCCAGCAGCCAAGGGACATACCCCTACGAGCAGTACTTC.

V usage is TRBV29-1 and J usage is TRBJ1-2, with D possibly being TRBD1 (5 bases). CDR1 is SQVTM and CDR2 is ANQGSEA in the germline V gene. Trimming left V 4 bases short and J 8 bases short, with 17 bases between. The CDR3 has 13 amino acids. The CDR3 here is CSVGVGHGLGYTF. CDR3 DNA sequence: TGCAGCGTTGGGGTCGGACACGGGTTGGGCTACACCTTC.

In its sample, this clone was seen a few times. The rearrangement links TRBV11-2 to TRBJ1-5; 7 bases align to TRBD1. J was trimmed by 2 bases and V by 2 bases; bases with no gene match: 3. This CDR3 is 15 amino acids long. Germline V gene sequence: CDR1 SGHAT, CDR2 FQNNGV. The CDR3 sequence: CASSLRQGGNQPQHF. CDR3 bases: TGTGCCAGCAGCTTAAGGCAGGGGGGCAATCAGCCCCAGCATTTT.

This clone occurred a few times. This rearrangement joins TRBV6-5 to TRBJ2-1, with D unresolved. The CDR3 consists of 13 residues. In germline, CDR1 is MNHEY, CDR2 SVGAGI. The ends were cut back, 0 bases at V and 7 bases at J, with 7 bases in the middle. Here the CDR3 DNA reads TGTGCCAGCAGTTACTCTCCCAGTAATGAGCAGTTCTTC. Protein sequence: CASSYSPSNEQFF.

This rearrangement joins TRBV6-1 to TRBJ2-7, with D maybe TRBD2 (6 bases). Looked up from germline, CDR1 is MNHNS and CDR2 is SASEGT. CDR3 length: 14 residues. V lost 6 bases, J lost 0 bases, and 12 bases lay in between. CDR3 amino acids: CASRAGPSSYEQYF. CDR3 coding DNA: TGTGCCAGCAGAGCGGGCCCGAGCTCCTACGAGCAGTACTTC.

The V and J genes are TRBV28 and TRBJ2-5; 9 bases are shared with TRBD1. The J call may be mistaken, given a closer DNA end match to TRBJ2-7. The CDR3 contains 15 residues. Per germline, CDR1 MDHEN and CDR2 SYDVKM. The CDR3 loop reads CASSRRGTGTNEQYF. In DNA form, the CDR3 reads TGTGCCAGCAGTCGGCGGGGGACAGGGACCAACGAGCAGTACTTC.

The chain is built from TRBV6-1 and TRBJ1-1; TRBD1 matches 8 bases. The germline V gene has CDR1 MNHNS and CDR2 SASEGT. J was trimmed by 7 bases and V by 6 bases; bases with no gene match: 10. CDR3 length equals 14 residues. CDR3 coding DNA: TGTGCCAGCAGCCTTGACAGGGGTAAGGGTGAAGCTTTCTTT. This encodes CASSLDRGKGEAFF.

The chain uses TRBV9 and TRBJ1-5; TRBD1 matches at 7 bases. The germline CDR1 and CDR2 sequences are SGDLS and YYNGEE. This CDR3 has 15 residues. Unmatched junction bases numbered 5, after V lost 0 bases and J lost 5 bases. In nucleotides, the CDR3 is TGTGCCAGCAGCGTAGGCAGGGGGAAGGATCAGCCCCAGCATTTT. Its translation is CASSVGRGKDQPQHF.

V usage is TRBV6-5 and J usage is TRBJ1-2, with D tentatively TRBD1 (5 bases). V was clipped by 8 bases and J by 3 bases, with 13 bases between them. Germline loops: CDR1 MNHEY, CDR2 SVGAGI. The CDR3 runs 13 residues. The CDR3 protein is CASSGFGDYGYTF. In DNA, the CDR3 is TGTGCCAGCTCAGGGTTTGGTGACTATGGCTACACCTTC.

The rearrangement links TRBV4-3 to TRBJ2-7; no reliable D call. Germline-derived CDR1 and CDR2 are LGHNA and YSLEER. Deletions cut 0 bases from V and 6 bases from J, with 15 bases between. The CDR3 has 15 residues. The chain's CDR3 is CASSQESSDLSEQYF. The CDR3 DNA reads TGCGCCAGCAGCCAAGAATCTAGTGATCTCTCCGAGCAGTACTTC.

This clone occurred a few times. V gene TRBV9 combines with J gene TRBJ1-1, with 8 bases lining up with TRBD1. CDR3 length: 15 amino acids. The germline gives CDR1 SGDLS, CDR2 YYNGEE. J was trimmed by 4 bases and V by 4 bases; bases with no gene match: 9. CDR3 nucleotides: TGTGCCAGCAGCCTTAGAGGACAGGGAATCACTGAAGCTTTCTTT. It codes for CASSLRGQGITEAFF.

V usage is TRBV27 and J usage is TRBJ1-6; possible D gene TRBD1, 6 bases. V lost 5 bases, J lost 11 bases, and 10 bases lay in between. CDR3 length: 12 residues. Looked up from germline, CDR1 is MNHEY and CDR2 is SMNVEV (reference sequence). In DNA, the CDR3 is TGTGCCAGCAGTATTCAGGGGACACCCCTCCACTTT. It encodes CASSIQGTPLHF.

This clone has just one count. V and J are TRBV30 and TRBJ1-1; 10 positions agree with TRBD1. CDR3 length: 13 residues. V was pared by 4 bases and J by 3 bases, with 2 bases of the junction left unmatched. Germline V gives CDR1 GTSNPN, CDR2 SVGIG (reference sequence). CDR3 region: CAWTGQGYTEAFF. For the CDR3, the DNA is TGTGCCTGGACGGGACAGGGGTACACTGAAGCTTTCTTT.

The chain combines TRBV19 with TRBJ1-2; D is uncertain. V lost 4 bases to trimming and J lost 2 bases, with 5 bases between them. The CDR3 consists of 12 residues. From germline, CDR1 is LNHDA and CDR2 SQIVND (reference sequence). This chain's CDR3 is CASSTRNYGYTF. The CDR3, as DNA: TGTGCCAGTAGTACCAGAAACTATGGCTACACCTTC. Based on the CDR3 plus reference TRBV19 and TRBJ1-2, the full variable domain is DGGITQSPKYLFRKEGQNVTLSCEQNLNHDAMYWYRQDPGQGLRLIYYSQIVNDFQKGDIAEGYSVSREKKESFPLTVTSAQKNPTAFYLCASSTRNYGYTFGSGTRLTVV.

This clone was observed a few times. A read error may account for a junction end that differs from germline. The gene calls are TRBV7-9 and TRBJ2-3; D is perhaps TRBD2 (6 bases). This CDR3 is 16 amino acids long. Germline V CDR1 and CDR2: SEHNR, FQNEAQ (reference sequence). This CDR3 reads CSSSQRPAGSTDTQYF. CDR3 DNA: TGTTCCAGCAGCCAGCGTCCCGCGGGGTCTACAGATACGCAGTATTTT.

This clone was detected only once. The genes are TRBV6-5 and TRBJ2-1; D may be TRBD2 (7 bases). This CDR3 is built from 16 residues. The ends were cut back, 3 bases at V and 7 bases at J, with 19 bases in the middle. CDR1 and CDR2 from the germline V gene are MNHEY and SVGAGI. CDR3 coding DNA: TGTGCCAGCAGTTATCTGGGGGCGGGGGTTGATAATGAGCAGTTCTTC. Translated, it gives CASSYLGAGVDNEQFF.

V usage is TRBV7-2 and J usage is TRBJ1-5; the match to TRBD1 covers 7 bases. The length of the CDR3 is 15 residues. CDR1 is SGHTA, CDR2 FQGNSA, per germline. J lost 7 bases, V lost 1 base, and 7 bases had no gene match. The CDR3 sequence: CASSLVQGSGQPQHF. The CDR3 DNA reads as TGTGCCAGCAGCTTAGTACAGGGGAGTGGACAGCCCCAGCATTTT.

In this sample, this clone turned up a few times. This chain connects TRBV10-2 to TRBJ2-5; 10 bases fit TRBD2. V lost 3 bases, J lost 2 bases, and 6 bases stayed unmatched. CDR1 and CDR2 (germline): WSHSY, SAAADI. This CDR3 spans 16 amino acids. CDR3 nucleotides: TGCGCCAGCAGTGACCCAGGGACTAGCGCACAAGAGACCCAGTACTTC. Translating gives CASSDPGTSAQETQYF.